What follows describes a single T cell receptor beta chain. What it binds is not known. Sequencing used immunoSEQ multiplex PCR; TCRdb keeps in-frame clones, though not all of them. This table holds more than 110,000 clones, 88% found once. This CDR3 contains 14 residues. CDR1 is MNHEY and CDR2 is SVGAGI in the germline V gene. Trimming took off 2 bases at V and 4 bases at J, with 12 bases between the two ends. This sample is drawn from a study of cytomegalovirus exposure and HLA in healthy donors. Overall study results and limits: For cytomegalovirus status, the classifier reportedly gave diagnoses with high specificity and sensitivity.

The sample taken for sequencing was PBMCs. The clonotype was recovered from a woman aged 18-29 years in good health and CMV-seropositive. V gene TRBV6-5 combines with J gene TRBJ2-7; a weak D match, TRBD1 (6 bases). The CDR3 DNA is TGTGCCAGCAGTTACGGGGGCAGGGGATACGAGCAGTACTTC. This gives the protein CASSYGGRGYEQYF.